The clone carrying this TCR beta chain showed up just a few times. Its antigen is currently unknown. The data were obtained in a study of beta chain features in type 1 diabetes. Points from the study as a whole: Whether TCRB rearrangement is influenced by HLA type was left unresolved in this analysis. Significant though moderate, a shortening of TCRB CDR3s appeared in all four CD4+ subsets of Type 1 diabetes patients.

Looked up from germline, CDR1 is SGHRS and CDR2 is YFSETQ. With 3 bases removed from V and 0 bases from J, the gap between germline ends came to 14 bases. The length of the CDR3 is 16 residues. Since all of the isolated RNA was reverse transcribed, expressed TCRB transcripts were what got sequenced. The average output of naive, central memory and regulatory T cell samples was several million reads. Sequencing used immunoSEQ multiplex PCR; TCRdb keeps in-frame clones, though not all of them. The profile shows roughly 500,000 clones, about an eighth of them singletons. The clonotype comes from a woman under 30 in good health. J is TRBJ2-3 and V is TRBV5-1; TRBD1 might be the D (6 bases). What was sequenced was naive CD4+ T cells from blood. CDR3 sequence: CASSYTGSDSTDTQYF. The DNA for the CDR3 is TGCGCCAGCAGCTATACAGGGAGCGATAGCACAGATACGCAGTATTTT.